This TCR beta chain was found in a study of T cell responses to AZD1222 COVID-19 vaccine. The CDR3 length is 14 residues. With 6 bases removed from V and 4 bases from J, the gap between germline ends came to 14 bases. The germline CDR1 and CDR2 sequences are KGHSH and LQKENI. Produced via immunoSEQ multiplex PCR; TCRdb's table is partial and in-frame only. Altogether some 100,000 clones are present, around nine tenths being singletons, with the ten largest covering less than 15%. The TCR sequence derives from an adult in good health. The material was peripheral blood, obtained on day 0 of AZD1222 vaccination. The chain recombines TRBV18 with TRBJ2-3; the D gene could be TRBD1 or TRBD2 (5 bases each). For the CDR3, the DNA is TGTGCCAGCTCCACCCCCGGGGCAGCAGATACGCAGTATTTT. It is translated as CASSTPGAADTQYF.